Included here is one T cell receptor (beta chain) sequence, with context. These data belong to a study of blood T cell repertoires in COVID-19. Enrolled through a virtual design, the participants were between roughly 18 and 95 years of age and came from 24 US areas. In the study's own analysis: For nucleated cells, counts were estimated from reference gene primer amplification. The repertoire was sequenced with immunoSEQ multiplex PCR; TCRdb's copy has only in-frame clones and lacks some. Clone size and V and J calls were adopted from that table, with D and trimming inferred from the DNA. Of 200,000 or so clones listed, about 87% are singletons. CDR1 and CDR2 from the germline V gene are KGHSH and LQKENI. V lost 3 bases to trimming and J lost 4 bases; unmatched junction nucleotides: 5. The CDR3 covers 14 residues.

The gene calls are TRBV18 and TRBJ1-1; 7 nucleotides match TRBD1. The material sequenced was PBMCs or T cells enriched from blood (not recorded which). This clonotype was obtained from a woman aged 25 to 39 who had recovered from COVID-19. The CDR3 here is CASSPGQEATEAFF. The CDR3 nucleotides read TGTGCCAGCTCACCTGGACAGGAGGCCACTGAAGCTTTCTTT.